Listed below are T cell receptor beta chains from one sample, sequenced in a study of T cell changes during pregnancy in multiple sclerosis. The data were produced by immunoSEQ multiplex PCR, yet TCRdb's version contains in-frame clones alone and is incomplete. Seen here are tens of thousands of clones, more than 85% observed once, and the top ten hold about 0.85%. Sequencing was performed on peripheral blood, taken before pregnancy. The receptor set was obtained from a female donor with multiple sclerosis, enrolled in a pregnancy study. Both conserved end residues are part of each CDR3. A D gene is named only where the DNA matches it firmly. The size entry is marked missing in some rows and otherwise reads once, few, many or a size class.

d_call j_call v_call clone_size cdr3_nt cdr3_aa
NA TRBJ2-7 TRBV7-8 NA TGTGCCAGCAGCTTTGGGCTCGGCGAGCAGTACTTC CASSFGLGEQYF
NA TRBJ2-7 TRBV7-2 NA TGTGCCAGCAGCGTCCTACAGGGAGCTGGCTACGAGCAGTACTTC CASSVLQGAGYEQYF
TRBD1 TRBJ1-5 TRBV7-2 NA TGTGCCAGCAGCCGATATGGGACAGATAATCAGCCCCAGCATTTT CASSRYGTDNQPQHF
NA TRBJ1-2 TRBV7-9 NA TGTGCCAGCAGCCCAGAGTCGGGTCAGTACACCTTC CASSPESGQYTF
NA TRBJ1-2 TRBV7-6 NA TGTGCCAGCAGCTACATTACGGAGGACTACACCTTC CASSYITEDYTF
TRBD2 TRBJ2-1 TRBV6-5 NA TGTGCCAGCAGTTACGTGGGACTAGCGGACAATGAGCAGTTCTTC CASSYVGLADNEQFF
NA TRBJ1-2 TRBV7-2 NA TGTGCCAGCAGCCCTAGCGGGGGACTGAACTATGGCTACACCTTC CASSPSGGLNYGYTF
NA TRBJ1-3 TRBV7-2 NA TGTGCCAGCAGCACCCTCCCCCGGGGCTCTGGAAACACCATATATTTT CASSTLPRGSGNTIYF
NA TRBJ2-7 TRBV11-1 NA TGTGCCAGCAGCTTAGGGGACATGCTGGCCGAGCAGTACTTC CASSLGDMLAEQYF
NA TRBJ2-3 TRBV6-5 NA TGTGCCAGCACCGGGACTTATTCCACAGATACGCAGTATTTT CASTGTYSTDTQYF
TRBD2 TRBJ2-1 TRBV4-1 medium-sized TGCGCCAGCAGCCAAGTTGACTTAGGACTAGCGGGGGGAAATGAGCAGTTCTTC CASSQVDLGLAGGNEQFF
NA TRBJ2-7 TRBV4-2 NA TGTGCCAGCAGCCAAGAGGTCGGGACTCCGTCCTACGAGCAGTACTTC CASSQEVGTPSYEQYF
NA TRBJ1-6 TRBV4-1 NA TGCGCCAGCGGGACACAGAATTCACCCCTCCACTTT CASGTQNSPLHF
TRBD2 TRBJ2-2 TRBV28 few TGTGCCAGCAGTTTATTCGGCGCGGGGGGAAGTCTCGGGGAGCTGTTTTTT CASSLFGAGGSLGELFF
TRBD1 TRBJ1-2 TRBV7-7 NA TGTGCTACCCCCGGGGACAGGGGGACCGGCTACACCTTC CATPGDRGTGYTF
TRBD2 TRBJ2-7 TRBV30 NA TGTGCCTGGGGACTAGCGGGGGGCTACGAGCAGTACTTC CAWGLAGGYEQYF
NA TRBJ2-1 TRBV4-3 NA TGCGCCAGCAGCCAAGAAGTCGCGGGCTATTACAATGAGCAGTTCTTC CASSQEVAGYYNEQFF
NA TRBJ2-5 TRBV2 NA TGTGCCAGCAGACCCGGGACATACCAAGAGACCCAGTACTTC CASRPGTYQETQYF
TRBD2 TRBJ2-5 TRBV7-7 NA TGTGCTAGCAGAGCTAGCGGGGGGGCTGGGGAGACCCAGTACTTC CASRASGGAGETQYF
TRBD2 TRBJ2-5 TRBV7-3 once TGTGCCAGCAGCCGCGGCCCGGGACTAGCGGGGCAACCCGGGGAGACCCAGTACTTC CASSRGPGLAGQPGETQYF
TRBD1 TRBJ2-2 TRBV7-3 once TGTGCCAGCAGCCCTGGACAGGGGGTCCCCGGGGAGCTGTTTTTT CASSPGQGVPGELFF
TRBD1 TRBJ1-6 TRBV9 NA TGTGCCAGCAGCGGACACAGGGGTTTCAATAATTCACCCCTCCACTTT CASSGHRGFNNSPLHF
TRBD1 TRBJ1-2 TRBV6-6 NA TGTGCCAGCAGCATGACAGGGGACTATGGCTACACCTTC CASSMTGDYGYTF
NA TRBJ1-4 TRBV6-1 NA TGTGCCAGCAGTGAATTTTCGGGTACTAATGAAAAACTGTTTTTT CASSEFSGTNEKLFF
TRBD1 TRBJ1-3 TRBV27 NA TGTGCCAGCAGTTCCTCGGACAGGTTAAACTCTGGAAACACCATATATTTT CASSSSDRLNSGNTIYF
TRBD2 TRBJ2-3 TRBV6-5 NA TGTGCCAGCACCGCGGGGGACTGGGATACGCAGTATTTT CASTAGDWDTQYF
NA TRBJ2-3 TRBV12-5 NA TGTGCTAGTGGTTTGGGCGGGGGCAGCACAGATACGCAGTATTTT CASGLGGGSTDTQYF
TRBD2 TRBJ2-1 TRBV7-2 NA TGTGCCAGCAGCTACAGCGGGGGGGGGAATGAGCAGTTCTTC CASSYSGGGNEQFF
TRBD1 TRBJ2-7 TRBV19 NA TGTGCCACTTCTAATGACAGGGGCTACGAGCAGTACTTC CATSNDRGYEQYF
TRBD2 TRBJ2-1 TRBV6-1 NA TGTGCCAGCAGTGAGTCGGGGGGTTACAATGAGCAGTTCTTC CASSESGGYNEQFF
TRBD1 TRBJ2-7 TRBV7-7 once TGTGCCAGCAGCTTAAGGACAGGGGGCAAGATCTACGAGCAGTACTTC CASSLRTGGKIYEQYF
NA TRBJ2-2 TRBV5-6 NA TGTGCCAGCAGCTTAGGGACTACCGGGGAGCTGTTTTTT CASSLGTTGELFF
TRBD1 TRBJ2-7 TRBV25-1 NA TGTGCCAGCAGTGAATGGGGGACAGGGTCCTACGAGCAGTACTTC CASSEWGTGSYEQYF
NA TRBJ2-3 TRBV9 NA TGTGCCAGCGCTCGCGAGGATACGCAGTATTTT CASAREDTQYF
TRBD1 TRBJ2-7 TRBV18 NA TGTGCCAGCTCACCACCGAGACAGGGAACCTACGAGCAGTACTTC CASSPPRQGTYEQYF
NA TRBJ2-1 TRBV21-1 NA TGTGCCAGCAGCACCCGAGGGGTAGCGGGGGACAATGAGCAGTTCTTC CASSTRGVAGDNEQFF
NA TRBJ1-2 TRBV19 NA TGTGCCAGTAGTATAGAATGGTCGATCCGCTCTTCTCAGGGCTACACCTTC CASSIEWSIRSSQGYTF
TRBD1 TRBJ1-5 TRBV27 NA TGTGCCAGCAGCCCCCAGGGACAGGGATTTCAGCCCCAGCATTTT CASSPQGQGFQPQHF
TRBD1 TRBJ1-2 TRBV27 NA TGTGCCAGCAGTTTATCGGGACAGCACTATGGCTACACCTTC CASSLSGQHYGYTF
NA TRBJ2-1 TRBV11-2 NA TGTGCCAGCAGCTTAGGCCGGACTATGCCGCAGTTCTTC CASSLGRTMPQFF
NA TRBJ1-6 TRBV2 few TGTGCCAGCAGGGCCCAAGAATTGGCCCTCCACTTT CASRAQELALHF
TRBD2 TRBJ2-3 TRBV7-7 once TGTGCTAGCAGCTTTGAACTAGCGGGGCCTACAGATACGCAGTATTTT CASSFELAGPTDTQYF
NA TRBJ1-4 TRBV25-1 once TGTGCCAGCAGTGAAATGGGGAGGAGGCTGTTTTTT CASSEMGRRLFF
NA TRBJ1-1 TRBV5-4 NA TGTGCCAGCAGTTCGGGGTTCACTGAAGCTTTCTTT CASSSGFTEAFF
NA TRBJ1-5 TRBV4-1 NA TGCGCCAGCAGCCAAGCCAGGGAGGGCAATCAGCCCCAGCATTTT CASSQAREGNQPQHF
TRBD2 TRBJ2-1 TRBV4-2 NA TGTGCCAGCAGCCTCCACCTAGCGGGGGGGAGGTTAGCGGACAATGAGCAGTTCTTC CASSLHLAGGRLADNEQFF
NA TRBJ1-5 TRBV15 NA TGTGCCACCAGCAGTGGACAGTTCAATCAGCCCCAGCATTTT CATSSGQFNQPQHF
NA TRBJ2-7 TRBV5-4 NA TGTGCCAGCAGCCCCGGGCAGGGGGGCGAGCAGTACTTC CASSPGQGGEQYF
TRBD1 TRBJ1-5 TRBV4-2 NA TGTGCCAGCAGCTTGGGACAGGGCGGCAATCAGCCCCAGCATTTT CASSLGQGGNQPQHF